Presented here are 7 T cell receptor beta chains from one specimen sequenced in a study of cytomegalovirus exposure and HLA in healthy donors. The primer mix had 60 Vbeta and 13 Jbeta primers. Sequencing was performed with immunoSEQ multiplex PCR; in TCRdb, only in-frame clones are kept and a portion is missing. The data show 150,000 to 200,000 clones, 65% to 85% seen once. Specimen: PBMCs. These receptors all stem from a male donor in good health and CMV-seropositive.

The chain joins TRBV19 to TRBJ2-2; tentative D call: TRBD2 (5 bases). Trimming shortened V by 1 base and J by 6 bases, and 9 bases separated the two germline ends. The CDR3 spans 14 residues. Germline CDR1 LNHDA, CDR2 SQIVND (reference sequence). The CDR3 region has the DNA TGTGCCAGTAGTATAGGAGGGAGCTCCGGGGAGCTGTTTTTT. Its translation is CASSIGGSSGELFF. Supplemented by reference TRBV19 and TRBJ2-2, the full variable domain reads DGGITQSPKYLFRKEGQNVTLSCEQNLNHDAMYWYRQDPGQGLRLIYYSQIVNDFQKGDIAEGYSVSREKKESFPLTVTSAQKNPTAFYLCASSIGGSSGELFFGEGSRLTVL.

This chain links TRBV10-1 with TRBJ2-5; possibly TRBD1 for D (5 bases). V was trimmed by 4 bases and J by 2 bases, leaving 14 bases between them. Germline V lookup: CDR1 WNHNN, CDR2 SYGVQD (reference sequence). CDR3 length: 15 residues. The CDR3 reads CASSGGHGRQETQYF. The CDR3 bases are TGCGCCAGCAGTGGGGGCCATGGAAGACAAGAGACCCAGTACTTC.

The V and J genes are TRBV27 and TRBJ2-1, with 8 bases that match TRBD1. This CDR3 is built from 15 residues. Per germline, CDR1 MNHEY and CDR2 SMNVEV (reference sequence). The V segment lost 7 bases and the J segment 9 bases; nucleotides outside the gene matches: 14. CDR3 residues: CASTWGASGGGEQFF. The CDR3 bases are TGTGCCAGCACCTGGGGTGCCTCAGGGGGCGGTGAGCAGTTCTTC.

With respect to this clone: One end of the junction varies from germline; a read error may be responsible. The rearrangement joins TRBV11-2 to TRBJ1-6, with D maybe TRBD1 (5 bases). This CDR3 is 15 amino acids long. The V gene's germline CDR1 is SGHAT and CDR2 FQNNGV. The CDR3 DNA reads TGTGCCAGCAGCGCAGGGACTTTGGGAAATTCGCCCCTCCACTTT. It encodes CASSAGTLGNSPLHF. The full variable domain, completed using reference TRBV11-2 and TRBJ1-6, is EAGVAQSPRYKIIEKRQSVAFWCNPISGHATLYWYQQILGQGPKLLIQFQNNGVVDDSQLPKDRFSAERLKGVDSTLKIQPAKLEDSAVYLCASSAGTLGNSPLHFGNGTRLTVT.

DNA for the CDR3: TGTGCCAGCAGTGCTCTTGCAGCGGTACTCTCCTACGAGCAGTACTTC. It specifies CASSALAAVLSYEQYF. This chain connects TRBV6-1 to TRBJ2-7; the D gene is possibly TRBD2 (5 bases). Germline CDR1 MNHNS, CDR2 SASEGT. Trimming took off 4 bases at V and 0 bases at J, with 16 bases between the two ends. The CDR3 loop spans 16 amino acids.

The gene calls are TRBV6-5 and TRBJ2-4, with 8 bases matching TRBD2. This CDR3 is 14 amino acids long. Germline lookup yields CDR1 MNHEY and CDR2 SVGAGI. J was trimmed by 3 bases and V by 6 bases; bases with no gene match: 4. CDR3 sequence (DNA): TGTGCCAGCAGCCCCAGCGGGGGCAAAAACATTCAGTACTTC. Its protein is CASSPSGGKNIQYF.

This clone was picked up a small number of times. This chain connects TRBV11-2 to TRBJ1-6; 7 bases fit TRBD1. Germline V lookup: CDR1 SGHAT, CDR2 FQNNGV. The CDR3 sequence is 18 residues long. J gave up 5 bases and V 5 bases, and 15 bases lay outside the gene matches. The CDR3 DNA is TGTGCCAGCAGCCCTATACTCATTATGGGGACAGATAATTCACCCCTCCACTTT. Its translation: CASSPILIMGTDNSPLHF.